The clone carrying this T cell receptor (beta chain) was recorded a few times. The target antigen is unknown. After 5'RACE with constant-segment primers, TCR alpha and TCR beta cDNA libraries carrying sample barcodes and UMIs were obtained. TCRdb fed the 5' RACE reads into MiXCR, producing one record per CDR3 protein. The table shows a few hundred thousand distinct CDR3 sequences, with roughly 20% occurring only once. The V end was cut by 4 bases, the J end by 1 base, with 7 bases between. Germline V gene lookup returns CDR1 SGHNT and CDR2 YYREEE (reference sequence). CDR3 length equals 13 residues. These data are taken from a study of T-cell memory formation after mild COVID-19. The study's findings and limits: CD4/CD8 balance characterized clones contracting day 15 to 85, and CD4+ skew characterized later expanders.

This sequence joins TRBV5-4 and TRBJ2-3; D not certain. The TCR comes from a man aged 18 to 29 who had mild COVID-19 (a few samples of this study predate the infection). Cell type and time point are not known. What was sequenced was PBMCs or a T cell subset sorted from them (not recorded which). This CDR3 is CASSLMGTDTQYF. CDR3 DNA: TGTGCCAGCAGCCTTATGGGCACAGATACGCAGTATTTT.